This T cell receptor (beta chain) was identified in a study of OX40 agonist ivuxolimab in advanced cancers. In the study overall: Ivuxolimab, which targeted the costimulatory receptor OX40 (CD134), was an agonistic, fully human IgG2 monoclonal antibody. Intravenous ivuxolimab was administered to patients every 2 weeks at six dose levels: 0.01, 0.1, 0.3, 1.5, 3 and 10 mg/kg. Of the approximately 50 dose-escalation patients, hepatocellular carcinoma was present in 19, melanoma in approximately 15, renal cell carcinoma in 9 and head and neck cancer in 9. In the dose-escalation cohort, more than 80% of patients were male, and the mean age was roughly 60 years with a range of roughly 20 to 85. Patients were allowed to have had prior anti-PD-1, anti-PD-L1 or anti-CTLA-4 therapy, and about 40% of the dose-escalation patients had been treated with checkpoint inhibitors. Partial responses occurred in three dose-escalation patients, of whom one had hepatocellular carcinoma and two had cutaneous melanoma. Peripheral TCRbeta sequencing was intended to test whether TCR sequence diversity was altered and clonal T-cell expansion was caused by ivuxolimab. The monotherapy dose-escalation portion (N of about 49 patients) of the phase I ivuxolimab trial is reported in the paper.

Points the paper makes about the study in general: The antigen specificity of the peripheral T cells that underwent clonal expansion was not determined. After ivuxolimab, more expanded clones were found on average in CD8+ T cells than in CD4+ T cells. Low levels of normalized T-cell clonal expansion were also shown by some nonresponding patients. At doses of 0.1 to 3.0 mg/kg, clonal expansion of both CD4+ and CD8+ blood T cells was observed from baseline to week 6. In partial responders in the 0.1-3.0 mg/kg groups, normalized peripheral clonal expansion was found to be among the lowest, especially among CD8+ T cells.

Patients with autoimmune disease history or receiving systemic immunosuppression were excluded from the trial. In every dose cohort, peripheral blood was drawn for TCR sequencing at baseline, cycle 4 day 1, and cycle 7 day 1. Samples were obtained from an open-label, multicenter, first-in-human phase I dose-escalation trial of ivuxolimab. Adults with locally advanced or metastatic melanoma, renal cell, hepatocellular, or head and neck squamous cell carcinoma were enrolled in the trial. Before TCR sequencing, CD4+ T cells and CD8+ T cells were sorted from peripheral blood as separate populations. The CDR3 sequence holds 16 residues, the cysteine and phenylalanine included. The DNA shown is the 48-base CDR3, in frame from base 1. Based on the germline V gene (reference sequence), the CDR1 and CDR2 sequences are SGHNT and YYREEE. V is trimmed back by 5 bases and J by 0 bases, and the junction contains 7 bases that no gene match accounts for.

Genomic DNA was isolated from the sorted cells so that the TCRbeta CDR3 region could be sequenced. The immunoSEQ Assay was used to sequence the TCRbeta CDR3 regions. Drawn from immuneACCESS, this table holds only the in-frame rearrangements with V and J called that TCRdb kept. Clones are partly lost; checked studies trace under half to an unresolved V gene and leave the rest unexplained. Present in this sample are approximately 82,000 clones, around 89% of which were seen just once. The ten largest clones capture about 9% of the sample. On this clone: Its binding antigen is unknown. No qualities accompany the bases; no much larger clone lies one base away.

The V gene is TRBV5-4 and the J gene is TRBJ1-5; 8 nucleotides in the junction match TRBD1. This specimen was CD4+ or CD8+ T cells sorted from blood, taken in a trial of the OX40 agonist ivuxolimab. The TCR sequence derives from an adult with an advanced solid tumor such as melanoma, head and neck, liver or kidney cancer. The nucleotides read TGTGCCAGCAGGGGGGACAGGATACCTAGCAATCAGCCCCAGCATTTT. The encoded protein is CASRGDRIPSNQPQHF.